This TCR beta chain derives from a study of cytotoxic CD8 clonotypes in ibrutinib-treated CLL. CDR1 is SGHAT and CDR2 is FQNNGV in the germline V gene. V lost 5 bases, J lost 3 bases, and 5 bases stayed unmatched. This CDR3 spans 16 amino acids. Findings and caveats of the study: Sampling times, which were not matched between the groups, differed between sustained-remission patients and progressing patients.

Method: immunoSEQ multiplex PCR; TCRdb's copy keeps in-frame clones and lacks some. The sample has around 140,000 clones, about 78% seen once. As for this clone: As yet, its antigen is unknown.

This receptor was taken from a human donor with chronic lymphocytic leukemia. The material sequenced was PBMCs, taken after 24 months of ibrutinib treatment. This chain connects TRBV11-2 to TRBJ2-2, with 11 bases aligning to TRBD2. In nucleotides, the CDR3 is TGTGCCAGCAGCCCCCGGGGACTAGCGGACACCGGGGAGCTGTTTTTT. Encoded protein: CASSPRGLADTGELFF.